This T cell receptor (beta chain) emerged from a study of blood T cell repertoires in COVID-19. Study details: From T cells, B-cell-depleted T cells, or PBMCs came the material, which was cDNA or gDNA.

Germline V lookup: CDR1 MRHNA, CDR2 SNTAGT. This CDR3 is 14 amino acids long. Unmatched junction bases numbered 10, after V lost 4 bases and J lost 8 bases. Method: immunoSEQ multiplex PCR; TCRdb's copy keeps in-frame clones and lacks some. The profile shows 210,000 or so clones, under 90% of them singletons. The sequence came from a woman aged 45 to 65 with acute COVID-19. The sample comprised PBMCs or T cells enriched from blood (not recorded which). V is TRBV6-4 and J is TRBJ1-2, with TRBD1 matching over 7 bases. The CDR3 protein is CASSARQGLGGYTF. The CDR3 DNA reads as TGTGCCAGCAGTGCGAGACAGGGCCTAGGGGGCTACACCTTC.